This T cell receptor beta chain was observed in a study of Ad26.COV2.S vaccination and SARS-CoV-2 variants. Study context: Intramuscularly, Ad26.COV2.S was given either once or twice, 56 days apart.

Stated treatment: 15 to 20 received Ad26.COV2.S at low or high dose, single or two shots; 5 received placebo; per-sample allocation not given. Specimen acquisition occurred on day 63 following the initial vaccine or placebo injection. The donor was a Boston adult aged 18-55 years. An Ad26 vector carrying the Wuhan-strain SARS-CoV-2 spike served as the vaccine. Whole-study findings and limits: Using TCR breadth and depth analyses may have led to underestimated total T cell responses.

Clones were sequenced by immunoSEQ multiplex PCR, and TCRdb holds only the in-frame ones, with some missing. This sample yields approximately 500,000 clones, of which about 83% are seen a single time; 10% to 15% belongs to the top ten. Turning to this clone: Its matching antigen is unknown.

The sequence was obtained from a person aged 18-65 years who received the Ad26.COV2.S COVID-19 vaccine or a placebo. Sequenced material: peripheral blood, taken in a trial of Ad26.COV2.S vaccine versus placebo.

CDR3 amino acids: CASTSHNSPLHF. CDR3 nucleotides: TGTGCCAGCACATCGCATAATTCACCCCTCCACTTT. The genes are TRBV27 and TRBJ1-6; D not resolved. The V gene lost 7 bases and the J gene lost 5 bases, with 6 bases spanning the gap. The germline V gene encodes CDR1 MNHEY and CDR2 SMNVEV (reference sequence). The CDR3 covers 12 residues.